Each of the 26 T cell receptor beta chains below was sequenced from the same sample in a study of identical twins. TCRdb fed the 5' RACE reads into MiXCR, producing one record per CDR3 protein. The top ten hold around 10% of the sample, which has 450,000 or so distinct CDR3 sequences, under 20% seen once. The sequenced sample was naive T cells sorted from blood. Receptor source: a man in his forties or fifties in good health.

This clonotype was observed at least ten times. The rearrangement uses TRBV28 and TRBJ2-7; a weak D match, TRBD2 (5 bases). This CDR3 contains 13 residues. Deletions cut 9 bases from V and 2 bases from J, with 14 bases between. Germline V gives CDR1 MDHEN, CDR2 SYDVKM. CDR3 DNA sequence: TGTGCCAGTAGATCCGGGATACCCTACGAGCAGTACTTC. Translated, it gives CASRSGIPYEQYF.

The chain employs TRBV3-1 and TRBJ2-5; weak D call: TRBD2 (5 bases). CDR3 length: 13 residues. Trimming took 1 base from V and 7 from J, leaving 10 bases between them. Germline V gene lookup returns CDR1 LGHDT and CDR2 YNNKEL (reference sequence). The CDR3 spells CASSQGTGGTQYF. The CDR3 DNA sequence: TGTGCCAGCAGCCAAGGAACCGGAGGGACCCAGTACTTC.

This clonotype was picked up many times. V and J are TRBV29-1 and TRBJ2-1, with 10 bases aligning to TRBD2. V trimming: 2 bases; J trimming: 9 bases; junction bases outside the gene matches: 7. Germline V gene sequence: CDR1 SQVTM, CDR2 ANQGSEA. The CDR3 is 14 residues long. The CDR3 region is CSVETSGVAGEQFF. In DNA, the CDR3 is TGCAGCGTTGAAACTAGCGGGGTGGCCGGTGAGCAGTTCTTC.

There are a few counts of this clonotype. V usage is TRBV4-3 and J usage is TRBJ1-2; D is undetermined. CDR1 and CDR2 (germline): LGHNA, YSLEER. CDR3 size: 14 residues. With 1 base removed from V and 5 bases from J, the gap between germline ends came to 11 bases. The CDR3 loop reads CASSQGVSGYGYTF. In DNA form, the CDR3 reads TGCGCCAGCAGCCAAGGAGTTTCGGGTTATGGCTACACCTTC.

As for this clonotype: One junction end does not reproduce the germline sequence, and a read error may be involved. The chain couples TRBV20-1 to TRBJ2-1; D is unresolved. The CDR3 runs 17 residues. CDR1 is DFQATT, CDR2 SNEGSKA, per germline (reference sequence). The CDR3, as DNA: TGCAGTGCTCGAGAACTCGGACGGCTCGCCCTCTACAATGAGCAGTTCTTC. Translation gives CSARELGRLALYNEQFF.

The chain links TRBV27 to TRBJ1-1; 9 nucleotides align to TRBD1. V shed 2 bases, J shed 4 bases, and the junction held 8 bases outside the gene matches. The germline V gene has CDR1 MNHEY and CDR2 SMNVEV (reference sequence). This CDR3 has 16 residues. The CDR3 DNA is TGTGCCAGCAGTTTACTGACAGGGGGAAGTATCACTGAAGCTTTCTTT. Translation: CASSLLTGGSITEAFF.

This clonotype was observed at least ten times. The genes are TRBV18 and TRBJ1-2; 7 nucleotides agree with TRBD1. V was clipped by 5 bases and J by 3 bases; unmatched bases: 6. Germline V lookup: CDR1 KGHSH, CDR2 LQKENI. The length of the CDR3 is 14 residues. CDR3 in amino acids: CASSSRQGDYGYTF. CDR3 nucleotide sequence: TGTGCCAGCTCATCAAGACAGGGTGACTATGGCTACACCTTC.

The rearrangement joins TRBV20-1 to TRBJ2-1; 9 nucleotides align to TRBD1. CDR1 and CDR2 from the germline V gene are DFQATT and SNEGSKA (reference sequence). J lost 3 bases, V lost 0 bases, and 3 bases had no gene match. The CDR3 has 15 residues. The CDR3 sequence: CSAREDRGGYNEQFF. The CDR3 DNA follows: TGCAGTGCTAGAGAGGACAGGGGAGGCTACAATGAGCAGTTCTTC.

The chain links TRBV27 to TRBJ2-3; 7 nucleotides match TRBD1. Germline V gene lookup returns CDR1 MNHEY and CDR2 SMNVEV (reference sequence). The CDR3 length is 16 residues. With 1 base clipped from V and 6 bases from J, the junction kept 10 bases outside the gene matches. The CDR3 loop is CASSLFLGDRSDTQYF. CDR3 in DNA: TGTGCCAGCAGTTTATTCTTGGGGGACAGATCTGATACGCAGTATTTT.

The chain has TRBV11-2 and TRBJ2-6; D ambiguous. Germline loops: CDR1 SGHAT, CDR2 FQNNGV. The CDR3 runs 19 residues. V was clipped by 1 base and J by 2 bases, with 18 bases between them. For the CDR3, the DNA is TGTGCCAGCAGCTTAGTTTTTCGGGTCGGAAGAGCTGGGGCCAACGTCCTGACTTTC. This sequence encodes CASSLVFRVGRAGANVLTF.

CDR3 sequence (DNA): TGTGCCAGCAAATCGGACAGGACGGGACACGAGCAGTACTTC. It encodes CASKSDRTGHEQYF. The rearrangement links TRBV27 to TRBJ2-7; 7 nucleotides line up with TRBD1. Germline loops: CDR1 MNHEY, CDR2 SMNVEV (reference sequence). CDR3 length: 14 amino acids. Unmatched junction bases numbered 11, after V lost 7 bases and J lost 5 bases.

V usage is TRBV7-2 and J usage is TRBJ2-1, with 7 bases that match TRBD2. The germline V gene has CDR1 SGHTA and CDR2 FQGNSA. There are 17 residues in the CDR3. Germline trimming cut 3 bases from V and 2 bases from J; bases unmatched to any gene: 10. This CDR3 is CASSLRGAGITYNEQFF. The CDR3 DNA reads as TGTGCCAGCAGCTTGAGGGGAGCGGGAATAACCTACAATGAGCAGTTCTTC.

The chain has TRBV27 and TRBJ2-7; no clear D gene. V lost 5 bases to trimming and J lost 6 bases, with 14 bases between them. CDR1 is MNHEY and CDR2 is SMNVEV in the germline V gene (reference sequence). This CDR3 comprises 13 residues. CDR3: CASSISERAEQYF. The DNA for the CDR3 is TGTGCCAGCAGTATCTCAGAAAGAGCCGAGCAGTACTTC.

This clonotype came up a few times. CDR3 residues: CASSVGAGELFF. Here the CDR3 DNA reads TGTGCCAGCAGCGTTGGGGCCGGGGAGCTGTTTTTT. The chain uses TRBV12-3 or TRBV12-4 and TRBJ2-2, with no clear D. The CDR3 consists of 12 residues. Trimming cost V 6 bases and J 6 bases, with 8 bases left between them.

The CDR3 spells CSARDPGLIYEQYF. CDR3 bases: TGCAGTGCTAGAGATCCGGGACTGATCTACGAGCAGTACTTC. The V call is TRBV20-1, the J call TRBJ2-7; D may be TRBD2 (6 bases). The CDR3 spans 14 residues. Trimming pared 0 bases from V and 3 bases from J, leaving 12 bases between. Per the germline V gene, CDR1 is DFQATT and CDR2 is SNEGSKA (reference sequence).

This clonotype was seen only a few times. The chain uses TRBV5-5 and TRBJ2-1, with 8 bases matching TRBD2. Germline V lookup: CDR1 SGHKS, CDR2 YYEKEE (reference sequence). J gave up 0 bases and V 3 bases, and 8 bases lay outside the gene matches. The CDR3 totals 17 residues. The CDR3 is CASSSQTSVSSYNEQFF. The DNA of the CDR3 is TGTGCCAGCAGCTCGCAGACTAGCGTGAGCTCCTACAATGAGCAGTTCTTC. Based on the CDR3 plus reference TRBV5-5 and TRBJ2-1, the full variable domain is DAGVTQSPTHLIKTRGQQVTLRCSPISGHKSVSWYQQVLGQGPQFIFQYYEKEERGRGNFPDRFSARQFPNYSSELNVNALLLGDSALYLCASSSQTSVSSYNEQFFGPGTRLTVL.

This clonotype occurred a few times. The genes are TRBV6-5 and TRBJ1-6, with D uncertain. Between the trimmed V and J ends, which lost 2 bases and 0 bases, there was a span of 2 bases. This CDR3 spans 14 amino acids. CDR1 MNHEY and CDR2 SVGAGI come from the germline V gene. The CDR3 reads CASSYSSYNSPLHF. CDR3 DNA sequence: TGTGCCAGCAGTTACAGCTCCTATAATTCACCCCTCCACTTT.

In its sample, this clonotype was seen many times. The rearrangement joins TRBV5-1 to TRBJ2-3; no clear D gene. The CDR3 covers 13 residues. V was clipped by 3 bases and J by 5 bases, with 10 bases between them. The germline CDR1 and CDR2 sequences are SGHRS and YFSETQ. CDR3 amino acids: CASSSGNRDTQYF. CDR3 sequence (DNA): TGCGCCAGCAGCTCAGGAAACAGAGATACGCAGTATTTT.

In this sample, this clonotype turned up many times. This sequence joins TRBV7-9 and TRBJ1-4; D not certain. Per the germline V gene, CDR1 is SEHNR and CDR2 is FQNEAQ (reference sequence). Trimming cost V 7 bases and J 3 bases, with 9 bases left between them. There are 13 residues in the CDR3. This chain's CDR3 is CASTRHPNEKLFF. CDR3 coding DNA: TGTGCCAGCACCCGTCATCCTAATGAAAAACTGTTTTTT.

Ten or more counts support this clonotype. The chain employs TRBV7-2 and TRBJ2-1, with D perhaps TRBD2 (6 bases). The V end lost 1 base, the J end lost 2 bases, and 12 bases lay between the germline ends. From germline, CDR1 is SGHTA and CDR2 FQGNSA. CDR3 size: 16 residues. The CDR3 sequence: CASSLGVGGTYNEQFF. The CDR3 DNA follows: TGTGCCAGCAGCTTAGGGGTGGGGGGTACCTACAATGAGCAGTTCTTC.

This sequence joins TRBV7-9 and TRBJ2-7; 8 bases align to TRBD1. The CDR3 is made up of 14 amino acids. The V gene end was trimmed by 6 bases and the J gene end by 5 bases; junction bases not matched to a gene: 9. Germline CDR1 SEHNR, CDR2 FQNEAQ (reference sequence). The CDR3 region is CASSFQGQGDEQYF. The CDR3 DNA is TGTGCCAGCAGTTTCCAAGGACAGGGCGACGAGCAGTACTTC.

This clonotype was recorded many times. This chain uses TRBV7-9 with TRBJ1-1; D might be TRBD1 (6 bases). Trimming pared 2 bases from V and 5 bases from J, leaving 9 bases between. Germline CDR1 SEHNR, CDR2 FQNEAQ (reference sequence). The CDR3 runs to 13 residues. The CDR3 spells CASSLYTGTEAFF. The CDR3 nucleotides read TGTGCCAGCAGCTTATACACAGGGACTGAAGCTTTCTTT.

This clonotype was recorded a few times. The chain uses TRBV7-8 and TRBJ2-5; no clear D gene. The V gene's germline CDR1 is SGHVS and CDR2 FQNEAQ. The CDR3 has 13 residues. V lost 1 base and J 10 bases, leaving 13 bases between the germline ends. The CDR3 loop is CASSLGRTAGQYF. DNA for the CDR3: TGTGCCAGCAGCTTAGGAAGGACGGCCGGCCAGTACTTC.

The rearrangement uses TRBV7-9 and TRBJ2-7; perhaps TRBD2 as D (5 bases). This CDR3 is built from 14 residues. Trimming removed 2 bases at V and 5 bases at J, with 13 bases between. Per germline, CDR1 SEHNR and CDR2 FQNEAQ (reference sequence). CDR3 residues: CASSLSFSGDEQYF. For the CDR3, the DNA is TGTGCCAGCAGCTTAAGTTTTTCCGGGGACGAGCAGTACTTC.

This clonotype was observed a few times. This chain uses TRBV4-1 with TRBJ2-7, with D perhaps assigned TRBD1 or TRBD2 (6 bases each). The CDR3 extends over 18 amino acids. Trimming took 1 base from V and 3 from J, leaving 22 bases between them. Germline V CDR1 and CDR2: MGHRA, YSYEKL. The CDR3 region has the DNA TGCGCCAGCAGCCAAGTTCGGGGGTCGAGGGGGAGTAGCTACGAGCAGTACTTC. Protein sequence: CASSQVRGSRGSSYEQYF.

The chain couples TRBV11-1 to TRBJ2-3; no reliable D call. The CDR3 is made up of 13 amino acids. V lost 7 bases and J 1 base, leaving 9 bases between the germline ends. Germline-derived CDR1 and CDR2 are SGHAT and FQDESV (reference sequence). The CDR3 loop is CASKGTGTDTQYF. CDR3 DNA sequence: TGTGCCAGCAAAGGCACAGGCACAGATACGCAGTATTTT.